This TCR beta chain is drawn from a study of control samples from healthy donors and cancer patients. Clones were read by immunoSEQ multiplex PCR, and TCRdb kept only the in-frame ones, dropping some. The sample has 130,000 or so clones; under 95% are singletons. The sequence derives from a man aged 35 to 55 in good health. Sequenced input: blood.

DNA for the CDR3: TGTGCCAGCAGCCCTCCCGACAGCCGCTACGAGCAGTACTTC. It translates to CASSPPDSRYEQYF. The rearrangement links TRBV11-2 to TRBJ2-7, with D maybe TRBD1 (5 bases). The CDR3 extends over 14 amino acids. Trimming removed 5 bases from V and 3 bases from J, with 14 bases in between. Germline assignment: CDR1 SGHAT and CDR2 FQNNGV.